These 22 T cell receptor beta chains were all obtained from the same sample, sequenced in a study of blood T cell repertoires in COVID-19. Sequenced by immunoSEQ multiplex PCR; TCRdb stores in-frame clones only, minus some. The sample lists about 170,000 clones, 65% to 85% occurring once. The sequenced sample was peripheral blood. The receptors stem from a human donor with acute or convalescent COVID-19. The donor label of this sample is uncertain.

The genes are TRBV4-1 and TRBJ1-6; D unresolved. V was trimmed by 1 base and J by 7 bases, leaving 5 bases between them. Germline values: CDR1 MGHRA, CDR2 YSYEKL. The CDR3 runs to 13 residues. CDR3 loop: CASSQGGNSPLHF. The CDR3 DNA follows: TGCGCCAGCAGCCAAGGAGGGAATTCACCCCTCCACTTT.

The V gene is TRBV27, the J gene TRBJ1-5, with D perhaps matching TRBD1 (6 bases). V was shortened by 3 bases and J by 1 base, with 10 bases between the two germline ends. From germline, CDR1 is MNHEY and CDR2 SMNVEV (reference sequence). The CDR3 totals 15 residues. The CDR3 is CASSFGGQSNQPQHF. The CDR3 region has the DNA TGTGCCAGCAGTTTCGGGGGGCAAAGCAATCAGCCCCAGCATTTT.

The chain joins TRBV11-2 to TRBJ1-2; 8 bases agree with TRBD1. The germline CDR1 and CDR2 sequences are SGHAT and FQNNGV. J was trimmed by 8 bases and V by 5 bases; bases with no gene match: 10. This CDR3 is built from 14 residues. The CDR3 loop is CASSTPLQGVGYTF. In DNA form, the CDR3 reads TGTGCCAGCAGCACCCCCTTACAGGGGGTAGGCTACACCTTC.

This clone was found a few times. The J gene is TRBJ1-4, the V gene TRBV5-6; D unclear. This CDR3 contains 13 residues. V was cut by 2 bases and J by 5 bases, with 7 bases left in between. Germline CDR1 reads SGHDT; CDR2 reads YYEEEE. The CDR3 spells CASSFPENEKLFF. The CDR3, as DNA: TGTGCCAGCAGCTTCCCAGAAAATGAAAAACTGTTTTTT.

The gene calls are TRBV9 and TRBJ2-3; no clear D. The CDR3 length is 15 residues. V lost 0 bases and J lost 0, with 8 bases in between. Germline CDR1 SGDLS, CDR2 YYNGEE. In nucleotides, the CDR3 is TGTGCCAGCAGCGTAGGCGGCCTAAGCACAGATACGCAGTATTTT. The encoded protein is CASSVGGLSTDTQYF.

The chain employs TRBV29-1 and TRBJ2-3; TRBD2 aligns across 8 bases. V trimming: 6 bases; J trimming: 2 bases; junction bases outside the gene matches: 7. CDR1 and CDR2 from the germline V gene are SQVTM and ANQGSEA. This CDR3 spans 14 amino acids. The DNA for the CDR3 is TGCAGCGTCAAACTAGCGGTGAACACAGATACGCAGTATTTT. It specifies CSVKLAVNTDTQYF.

This clone has a handful of counts. The chain uses TRBV19 and TRBJ2-2; 8 bases are shared with TRBD2. This CDR3 is 16 amino acids long. Germline V CDR1 and CDR2: LNHDA, SQIVND (reference sequence). The V and J ends lost 7 bases and 1 base, in that order; junction bases with no gene match: 8. DNA for the CDR3: TGTGCCAGTAAAAAAGCGGGGGATGAGAACACCGGGGAGCTGTTTTTT. This encodes CASKKAGDENTGELFF.

This clone was recorded once. The genes are TRBV18 and TRBJ1-1, with TRBD1 matching over 7 bases. Germline V gives CDR1 KGHSH, CDR2 LQKENI. Trimming removed 2 bases from V and 5 bases from J; junction bases left unmatched: 5. The CDR3 loop spans 14 amino acids. This chain's CDR3 is CASSPGQAKTEAFF. As DNA, the CDR3 is TGTGCCAGCTCACCAGGACAGGCAAAGACTGAAGCTTTCTTT.

This CDR3 reads CSVRLQGIDTQYF. CDR3 DNA: TGCAGCGTTCGTCTCCAGGGAATAGATACGCAGTATTTT. The J gene is TRBJ2-3, the V gene TRBV29-1; perhaps TRBD1 as D (5 bases). Trimming removed 5 bases at V and 5 bases at J, with 14 bases between. The CDR3 is made up of 13 amino acids. CDR1 SQVTM and CDR2 ANQGSEA come from the germline V gene.

This clone was recorded only once. This rearrangement joins TRBV10-3 to TRBJ2-7, with TRBD1 matching 9 bases. CDR3 length equals 14 residues. J gave up 6 bases and V 4 bases, and 7 bases lay outside the gene matches. Germline loops: CDR1 ENHRY, CDR2 SYGVKD. The CDR3 spells CAISGRDRVSEQYF. The DNA of the CDR3 is TGTGCCATCAGTGGCCGGGACAGGGTCTCCGAGCAGTACTTC.

The gene calls are TRBV10-1 and TRBJ2-3; 8 nucleotides line up with TRBD2. V shed 6 bases, J shed 4 bases, and the junction held 9 bases outside the gene matches. The CDR3 has 15 residues. CDR1 is WNHNN, CDR2 SYGVQD, per germline (reference sequence). CDR3 bases: TGCGCCAGCAGCTCCGGGACTAGTAGCCCAGATACGCAGTATTTT. Residues: CASSSGTSSPDTQYF.

The chain joins TRBV19 to TRBJ1-4; 8 bases map to TRBD1. The germline CDR1 and CDR2 sequences are LNHDA and SQIVND (reference sequence). Trimming at V came to 5 bases and at J to 0 bases, leaving 5 bases not matched to a gene. The CDR3 covers 16 residues. The CDR3 bases are TGTGCCAGTAGTCATCAGGGGGCCGCAACTAATGAAAAACTGTTTTTT. It is translated as CASSHQGAATNEKLFF.

This chain links TRBV2 with TRBJ1-1; D uncertain. The germline CDR1 and CDR2 sequences are SNHLY and FYNNEI. Trimming stripped 4 bases from V and 10 bases from J, with 19 bases between. This CDR3 spans 14 amino acids. In DNA form, the CDR3 reads TGTGCCAGCAGTGCCGACTCCGGGGTGCGTTCAGCTTTCTTT. It yields the protein CASSADSGVRSAFF.

The genes are TRBV28 and TRBJ1-2; tentatively, D is TRBD1 (5 bases). Germline V gene data show CDR1 as MDHEN and CDR2 as SYDVKM. This CDR3 comprises 11 residues. Here the CDR3 DNA reads TGTGCGAGTCAGGGTAGCTATGGCTACACCTTC. Translation: CASQGSYGYTF.

CDR3 DNA sequence: TGTGCCAGCAGTACCCAGGACAGGGGAGGTGGCTACACCTTC. Translating it yields CASSTQDRGGGYTF. This rearrangement joins TRBV27 to TRBJ1-2; 9 nucleotides agree with TRBD1. The germline CDR1 and CDR2 sequences are MNHEY and SMNVEV (reference sequence). The CDR3 loop spans 14 amino acids. After removal of 5 bases from V and 7 bases from J, the junction contained 8 bases not matched to a gene.

This chain uses TRBV5-4 with TRBJ1-3; 7 bases are a match to TRBD1. CDR1 and CDR2 (germline): SGHNT, YYREEE (reference sequence). V lost 2 bases to trimming and J lost 3 bases; unmatched junction nucleotides: 2. The CDR3 is 14 residues long. The CDR3 sequence is CASSFNRGGNTIYF. CDR3 in DNA: TGTGCCAGCAGCTTTAACAGGGGTGGAAACACCATATATTTT.

This chain connects TRBV6-1 to TRBJ1-2, with D perhaps matching TRBD1 (5 bases). Deletions cut 0 bases from V and 4 bases from J, with 9 bases between. The CDR3 totals 14 residues. Germline V gives CDR1 MNHNS, CDR2 SASEGT. CDR3 nucleotide sequence: TGTGCCAGCAGTGAAGCAGGGGCTGGCTATGGCTACACCTTC. This encodes CASSEAGAGYGYTF.

The chain recombines TRBV9 with TRBJ2-7; 9 bases agree with TRBD1. This CDR3 spans 16 amino acids. CDR1 and CDR2 (germline): SGDLS, YYNGEE. V lost 4 bases, J lost 3 bases, and 11 bases stayed unmatched. CDR3 protein: CASSPRTGAADYEQYF. The CDR3 nucleotides are TGTGCCAGCAGCCCAAGGACAGGGGCCGCCGACTACGAGCAGTACTTC.

The CDR3 spells CASSWGQGGSQPQHF. The CDR3 DNA reads TGTGCCAGCAGTTGGGGACAGGGAGGGAGTCAGCCCCAGCATTTT. This sequence joins TRBV6-5 and TRBJ1-5, with TRBD1 matching over 9 bases. The CDR3 contains 15 residues. The junction had 7 bases not matched to a gene; V was cut back by 4 bases and J by 6 bases. Per the germline V gene, CDR1 is MNHEY and CDR2 is SVGAGI.

The chain couples TRBV2 to TRBJ1-3, with D possibly being TRBD1 (5 bases). The CDR3 runs to 12 residues. V was shortened by 8 bases and J by 1 base, with 6 bases between the two germline ends. CDR1 is SNHLY, CDR2 FYNNEI, per germline. CDR3 sequence: CASGGSGNTIYF. CDR3 nucleotides: TGTGCCAGCGGGGGGTCTGGAAACACCATATATTTT.

CDR3 residues: CASSGTESSYEQYF. In DNA, the CDR3 is TGTGCCAGCTCAGGGACAGAGAGCTCCTACGAGCAGTACTTC. This sequence joins TRBV5-4 and TRBJ2-7; 7 bases are a match to TRBD1. The CDR3 spans 14 residues. CDR1 is SGHNT, CDR2 YYREEE, per germline (reference sequence). V dropped 7 bases and J dropped 0; count of bases not matched to a gene: 7.

This sequence joins TRBV9 and TRBJ2-1; 7 bases are shared with TRBD1. V was clipped by 1 base and J by 6 bases; unmatched bases: 7. The germline gives CDR1 SGDLS, CDR2 YYNGEE. The CDR3 has 15 amino acids. CDR3 amino acids: CASSVRQGQINEQFF. The CDR3 nucleotides read TGTGCCAGCAGCGTAAGACAGGGCCAAATCAATGAGCAGTTCTTC.